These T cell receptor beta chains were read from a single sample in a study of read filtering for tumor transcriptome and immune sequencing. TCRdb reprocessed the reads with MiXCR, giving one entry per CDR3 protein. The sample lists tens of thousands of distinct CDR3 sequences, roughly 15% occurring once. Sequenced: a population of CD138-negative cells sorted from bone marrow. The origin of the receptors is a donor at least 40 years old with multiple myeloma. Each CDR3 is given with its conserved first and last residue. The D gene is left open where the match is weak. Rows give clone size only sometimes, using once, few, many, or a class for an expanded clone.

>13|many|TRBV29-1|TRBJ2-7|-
CSVTSTITYEQYF
TGCAGCGTTACTAGCACCATTACCTACGAGCAGTACTTC
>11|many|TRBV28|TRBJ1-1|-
CASNGGFGAFF
TGTGCCAGCAACGGCGGATTTGGGGCTTTCTTT
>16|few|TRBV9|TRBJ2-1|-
CASSVGPSNGYNEQFF
TGTGCCAGCAGCGTAGGTCCCTCGAACGGATACAATGAGCAGTTCTTC
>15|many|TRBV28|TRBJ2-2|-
CASSLSISGTGELFF
TGTGCCAGCAGTTTGAGTATCAGCGGGACCGGGGAGCTGTTTTTT
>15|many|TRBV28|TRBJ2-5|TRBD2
CASSLVSSGRETQYF
TGTGCCAGCAGTTTAGTCTCTAGCGGGAGGGAGACCCAGTACTTC
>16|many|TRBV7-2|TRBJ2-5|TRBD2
CASSSRLAGGLQTQYF
TGTGCCAGCAGCTCTCGACTAGCGGGAGGGCTACAGACCCAGTACTTC
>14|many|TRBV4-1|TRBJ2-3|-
CASSPKTSTDTQYF
TGCGCCAGCAGCCCCAAGACTAGCACAGATACGCAGTATTTT
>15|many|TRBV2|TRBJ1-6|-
CASSESRAYNSPLHF
TGTGCCAGCAGTGAATCCAGGGCGTATAATTCACCCCTCCACTTT
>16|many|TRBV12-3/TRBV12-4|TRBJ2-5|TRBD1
CASSIDRGGGSETQYF
TGTGCCAGCAGTATCGACAGGGGAGGCGGATCCGAGACCCAGTACTTC
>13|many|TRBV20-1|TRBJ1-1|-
CSARDEGYTEAFF
TGCAGTGCTAGAGATGAGGGGTACACTGAAGCTTTCTTT
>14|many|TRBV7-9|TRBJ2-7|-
CASSLVRDGYEQYF
TGTGCCAGCAGCTTAGTGAGGGACGGGTACGAGCAGTACTTC
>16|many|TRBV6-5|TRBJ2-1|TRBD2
CASSLDGAGTIYEQFF
TGTGCCAGCAGTCTCGATGGAGCGGGGACGATTTATGAGCAGTTCTTC
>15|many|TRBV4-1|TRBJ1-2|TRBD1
CASSQDGGQSYGYTF
TGCGCCAGCAGCCAAGACGGGGGACAGAGCTATGGCTACACCTTC
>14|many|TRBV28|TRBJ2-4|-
CASLAESGLNIQYF
TGTGCCAGCCTCGCCGAATCCGGGCTGAACATTCAGTACTTC
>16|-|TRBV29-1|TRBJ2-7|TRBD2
CSVAGLAGGPGGEPYF
TGCAGCGTCGCTGGACTAGCGGGAGGGCCTGGGGGAGAGCCGTACTTC
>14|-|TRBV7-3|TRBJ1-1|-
CASSSASGLTEAFF
TGTGCCAGCAGCTCAGCCTCGGGGCTAACTGAAGCTTTCTTT
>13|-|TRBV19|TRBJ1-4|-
CASSKELGEKLFF
TGTGCCAGTAGTAAGGAGCTTGGTGAAAAACTGTTTTTT
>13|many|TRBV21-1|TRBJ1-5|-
CASSSPGLQPQHF
TGTGCCAGCTCATCCCCGGGGCTTCAGCCCCAGCATTTT
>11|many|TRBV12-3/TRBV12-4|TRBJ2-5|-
CASSLDETQYF
TGTGCCAGCAGTCTCGATGAGACCCAGTACTTC
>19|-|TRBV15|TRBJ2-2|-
CATSRDSPRGWGDTGELFF
TGTGCCACCAGCAGAGATTCCCCCAGGGGGTGGGGGGACACCGGGGAGCTGTTTTTT
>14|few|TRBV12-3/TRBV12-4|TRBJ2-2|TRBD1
CASSRTGAAGELFF
TGTGCCAGCAGTCGGACAGGGGCGGCCGGGGAGCTGTTTTTT
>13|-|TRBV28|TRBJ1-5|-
CASSLRELGPQHF
TGTGCCAGCAGTTTAAGGGAGCTCGGGCCCCAGCATTTT
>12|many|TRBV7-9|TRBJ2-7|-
CASSSGPYEQYF
TGTGCCAGCAGCTCCGGACCCTACGAGCAGTACTTC
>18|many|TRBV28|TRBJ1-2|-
CASLEPQGQQPLYYGYTF
TGTGCCAGCCTGGAACCCCAAGGCCAACAACCACTTTACTATGGCTACACCTTC
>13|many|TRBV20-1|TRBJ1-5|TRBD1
CSARGQGLQPQHF
TGCAGTGCTAGAGGACAGGGACTTCAGCCCCAGCATTTT
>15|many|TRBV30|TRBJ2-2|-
CAWSAGTVNTGELFF
TGTGCCTGGAGCGCTGGGACTGTGAACACCGGGGAGCTGTTTTTT
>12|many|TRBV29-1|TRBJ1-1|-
CSVGQGTTEAFF
TGCAGCGTTGGGCAGGGGACCACTGAAGCTTTCTTT
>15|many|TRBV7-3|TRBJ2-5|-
CASSPGLAHQETQYF
TGTGCCAGCAGCCCCGGGCTAGCGCACCAAGAGACCCAGTACTTC
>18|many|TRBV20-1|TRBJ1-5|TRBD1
CSARDRGQGAISNQPQHF
TGCAGTGCTAGAGATAGAGGACAGGGGGCGATTAGCAATCAGCCCCAGCATTTT
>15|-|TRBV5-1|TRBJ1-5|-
CASSWAGVSNQPQHF
TGCGCCAGCAGCTGGGCAGGGGTTAGCAATCAGCCCCAGCATTTT
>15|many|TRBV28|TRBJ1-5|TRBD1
CASSLADRDNQPQHF
TGTGCCAGCAGTTTAGCAGACAGGGACAATCAGCCCCAGCATTTT
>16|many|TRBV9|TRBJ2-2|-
CASSVTPDFNTGELFF
TGTGCCAGCAGCGTAACGCCAGATTTTAACACCGGGGAGCTGTTTTTT
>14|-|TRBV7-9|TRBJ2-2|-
CASSPSELAGELFF
TGTGCCAGCAGCCCTAGCGAATTAGCGGGGGAGCTGTTTTTT
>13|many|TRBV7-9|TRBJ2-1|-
CASSLATFHEQFF
TGTGCCAGCAGCTTAGCGACTTTCCATGAGCAGTTCTTC
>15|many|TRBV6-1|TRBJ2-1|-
CASSRYRPPYNEQFF
TGTGCCAGCAGTCGGTACAGGCCCCCCTACAATGAGCAGTTCTTC
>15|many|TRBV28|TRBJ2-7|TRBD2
CASSFLAAGTDEQYF
TGTGCCAGCAGTTTTCTAGCGGCAGGGACGGACGAGCAGTACTTC
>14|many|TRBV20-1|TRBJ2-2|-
CSGSPGRNTGELFF
TGCAGTGGTTCCCCCGGGAGGAACACCGGGGAGCTGTTTTTT
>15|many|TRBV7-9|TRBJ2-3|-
CASSLSAVETDTQYF
TGTGCCAGCAGCTTATCGGCGGTCGAGACAGATACGCAGTATTTT
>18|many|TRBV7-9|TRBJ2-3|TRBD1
CASSLKPGTGMKTDTQYF
TGTGCCAGCAGCCTAAAGCCAGGGACAGGGATGAAGACAGATACGCAGTATTTT
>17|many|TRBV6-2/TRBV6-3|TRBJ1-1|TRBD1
CASSLRAWGQGNTEAFF
TGTGCCAGCAGCCTAAGGGCTTGGGGACAGGGGAACACTGAAGCTTTCTTT
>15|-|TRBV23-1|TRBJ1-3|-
CASSPDSNSGNTIYF
TGCGCCAGCAGTCCCGACAGCAACTCTGGAAACACCATATATTTT
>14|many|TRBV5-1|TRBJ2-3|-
CASSPVLETDTQYF
TGCGCCAGCAGCCCGGTTCTGGAAACAGATACGCAGTATTTT
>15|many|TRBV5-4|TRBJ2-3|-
CASSLGLLSSDTQYF
TGTGCCAGCAGCCTGGGACTTCTATCGTCAGATACGCAGTATTTT
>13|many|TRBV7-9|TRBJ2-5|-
CASSLAGVETQYF
TGTGCCAGCAGCTTAGCGGGAGTCGAGACCCAGTACTTC
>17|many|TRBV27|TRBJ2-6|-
CASSPRTASSGANVLTF
TGTGCCAGCAGTCCTAGGACGGCTAGCTCTGGGGCCAACGTCCTGACTTTC
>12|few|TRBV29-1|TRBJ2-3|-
CSQMGGTDTQYF
TGCAGCCAAATGGGGGGCACAGATACGCAGTATTTT
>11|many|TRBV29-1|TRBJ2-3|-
CSVADADTQYF
TGCAGCGTCGCGGACGCAGATACGCAGTATTTT
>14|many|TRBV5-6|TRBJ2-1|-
CASSLVGGNNEQFF
TGTGCCAGCAGCTTGGTTGGAGGAAACAATGAGCAGTTCTTC
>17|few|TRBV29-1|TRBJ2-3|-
CSVELFGPRGIPNTQYF
TGCAGCGTTGAACTGTTTGGGCCCCGCGGAATTCCCAATACGCAGTATTTT
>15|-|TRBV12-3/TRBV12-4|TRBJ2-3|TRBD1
CASSFARGRPDTQYF
TGTGCCAGCAGTTTCGCCAGGGGGCGACCAGATACGCAGTATTTT
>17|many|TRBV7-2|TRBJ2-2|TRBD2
CASSLGRTRSFSGELFF
TGTGCCAGCAGCTTAGGCAGGACTAGGTCCTTCTCCGGGGAGCTGTTTTTT
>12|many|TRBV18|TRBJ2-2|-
CASASSTGELFF
TGTGCCAGCGCAAGCAGCACCGGGGAGCTGTTTTTT
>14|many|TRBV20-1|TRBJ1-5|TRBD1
CSARDNQGAQPQHF
TGCAGTGCTAGAGATAACCAGGGGGCTCAGCCCCAGCATTTT
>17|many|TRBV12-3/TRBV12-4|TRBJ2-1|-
CASSLGLGPSSYNEQFF
TGTGCCAGCAGTTTAGGTTTGGGCCCCAGCTCCTACAATGAGCAGTTCTTC
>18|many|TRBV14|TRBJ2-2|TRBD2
CASSQDGGLAGRTGELFF
TGTGCCAGCAGCCAAGATGGGGGACTAGCGGGACGTACCGGGGAGCTGTTTTTT
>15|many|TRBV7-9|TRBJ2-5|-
CASSLVGDYQETQYF
TGTGCCAGCAGCTTAGTCGGCGATTACCAAGAGACCCAGTACTTC
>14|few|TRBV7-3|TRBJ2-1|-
CASSLTALRNEQFF
TGTGCCAGCAGCTTAACTGCCCTTCGGAATGAGCAGTTCTTC